The clone carrying this T cell receptor beta chain was seen more than once but under ten times. Its target is unknown. Per germline, CDR1 LNHDA and CDR2 SQIVND (reference sequence). The V end was cut by 8 bases, the J end by 3 bases, with 7 bases between. This CDR3 contains 12 residues. Expressed TCRB transcripts got sequenced, as all isolated RNA was reverse transcribed. Sequencing used immunoSEQ multiplex PCR; TCRdb keeps in-frame clones, though not all of them. The sample yields approximately 70,000 clones, about 48% seen once. These data originate in a study of beta chain features in type 1 diabetes. Notes on the study in general: Shortening of TCRB CDR3s, moderate but significant, appeared in all four CD4+ subsets of Type 1 diabetes patients.

The chain carries TRBV19 and TRBJ1-4; unclear D gene. What was sequenced was central memory CD4+ T cells from blood. This receptor was taken from a man under 40 with type 1 diabetes. The CDR3 reads CASCEANEKLFF. The DNA for the CDR3 is TGTGCCAGTTGTGAGGCTAATGAAAAACTGTTTTTT.